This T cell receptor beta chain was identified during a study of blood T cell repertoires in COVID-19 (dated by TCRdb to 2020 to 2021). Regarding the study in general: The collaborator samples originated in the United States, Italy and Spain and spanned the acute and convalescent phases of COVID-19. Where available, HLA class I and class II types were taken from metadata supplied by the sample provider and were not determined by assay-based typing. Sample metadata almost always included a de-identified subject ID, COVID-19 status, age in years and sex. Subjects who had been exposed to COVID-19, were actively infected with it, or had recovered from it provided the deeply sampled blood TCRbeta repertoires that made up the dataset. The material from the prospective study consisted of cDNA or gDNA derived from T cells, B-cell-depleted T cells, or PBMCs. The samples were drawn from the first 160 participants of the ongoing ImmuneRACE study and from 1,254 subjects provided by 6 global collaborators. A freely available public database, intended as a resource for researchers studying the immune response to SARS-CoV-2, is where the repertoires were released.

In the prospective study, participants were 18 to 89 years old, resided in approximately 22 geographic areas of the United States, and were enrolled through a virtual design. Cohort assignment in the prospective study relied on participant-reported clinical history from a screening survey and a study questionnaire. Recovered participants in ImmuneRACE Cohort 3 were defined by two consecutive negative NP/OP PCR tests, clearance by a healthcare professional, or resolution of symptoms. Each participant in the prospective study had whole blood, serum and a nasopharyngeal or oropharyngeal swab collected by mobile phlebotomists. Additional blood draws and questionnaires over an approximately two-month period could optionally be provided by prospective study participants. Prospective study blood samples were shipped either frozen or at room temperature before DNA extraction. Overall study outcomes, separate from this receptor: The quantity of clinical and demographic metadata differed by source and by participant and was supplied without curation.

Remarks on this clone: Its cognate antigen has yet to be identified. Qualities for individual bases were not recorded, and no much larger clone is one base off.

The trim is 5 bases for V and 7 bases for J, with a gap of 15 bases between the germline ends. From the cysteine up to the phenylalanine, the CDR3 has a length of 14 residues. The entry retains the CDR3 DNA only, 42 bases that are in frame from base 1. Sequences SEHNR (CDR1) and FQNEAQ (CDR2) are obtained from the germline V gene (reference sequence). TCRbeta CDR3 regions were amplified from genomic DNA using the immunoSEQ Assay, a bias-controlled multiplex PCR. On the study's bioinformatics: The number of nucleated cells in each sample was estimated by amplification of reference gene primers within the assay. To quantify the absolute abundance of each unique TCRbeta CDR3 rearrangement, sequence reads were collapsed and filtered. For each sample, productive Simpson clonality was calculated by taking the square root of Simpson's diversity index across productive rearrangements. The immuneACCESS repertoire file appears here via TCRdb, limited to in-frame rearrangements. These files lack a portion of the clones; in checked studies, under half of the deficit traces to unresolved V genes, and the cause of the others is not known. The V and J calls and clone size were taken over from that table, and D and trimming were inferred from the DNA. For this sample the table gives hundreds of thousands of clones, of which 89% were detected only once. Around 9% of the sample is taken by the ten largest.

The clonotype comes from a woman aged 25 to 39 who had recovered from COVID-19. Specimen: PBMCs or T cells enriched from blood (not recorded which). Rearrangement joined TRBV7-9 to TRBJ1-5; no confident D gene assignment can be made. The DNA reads TGTGCCAGCAGCCCCGCCGGGTCCCCGCAGCCCCAGCATTTT. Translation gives CASSPAGSPQPQHF.